These T cell receptor beta chains were read from a single sample in a study of control samples from healthy donors and cancer patients. TCRdb's copy holds only in-frame clones and misses some; the assay was immunoSEQ multiplex PCR. Here the sample spans 120,000 or so clones, 87% being singletons. Sample: blood. The receptors come from a man aged 35 to 55 in good health. Each CDR3 is given with its conserved first and last residue.

V	length	J	CDR3
TRBV5-6	14	TRBJ1-2	CASSLSGILYGYTF
TRBV24-1	15	TRBJ2-3	CATSEGGPPTDTQYF
TRBV15	16	TRBJ2-3	CATSRGSHLSTDTQYF
TRBV5-6	15	TRBJ1-4	CASSVTGITNEKLFF
TRBV5-4	16	TRBJ1-1	CASSFKAGGMNTEAFF
TRBV6-2/TRBV6-3	14	TRBJ2-3	CASSYGGNTDTQYF
TRBV5-6	14	TRBJ1-2	CASRTGTGVIGDTF
TRBV6-6	21	TRBJ2-1	CASSPYPRSGGSPGPYNEQFF
TRBV5-1	15	TRBJ2-3	CASSSRDRGQDTQYF
TRBV6-6	13	TRBJ1-4	CASSRTLNEKLFF
TRBV15	16	TRBJ1-2	CATSRGPTAGGYGYTF
TRBV5-5	20	TRBJ2-3	CASSLAGLGLAGPSTDTQYF
TRBV2	12	TRBJ1-2	CASSEQNYGYTF
TRBV19	15	TRBJ2-1	CASSIDRGRVNEQFF
TRBV6-6	14	TRBJ2-5	CASSSRGRRETQYF
TRBV14	15	TRBJ1-1	CASSPEQGLNTEAFF
TRBV2	12	TRBJ2-7	CASSARGYEQYF
TRBV6-2/TRBV6-3	11	TRBJ2-7	CASSQGHEQYF
TRBV7-2	13	TRBJ2-5	CASSLGPTGSQYF
TRBV5-5	15	TRBJ2-6	CASSREGSGANVLTF
TRBV7-2	16	TRBJ2-2	CASSSPPGLATGELFF
TRBV7-8	14	TRBJ1-1	CASSQGPRNTEAFF
TRBV3-1/TRBV3-2	16	TRBJ1-1	CASSQDLGRVITEAFF
TRBV7-3	13	TRBJ2-3	CASSSSRLGTQYF